Listed here are 9 T cell receptor beta chains from one sample, sequenced in a study of blood T cell repertoires in COVID-19. Clones were sequenced by immunoSEQ multiplex PCR, and TCRdb holds only the in-frame ones, with some missing. The table has roughly 63,000 clones, 89% seen once. The sequenced material came from peripheral blood. The source is a man in his fifties or sixties with active COVID-19.

The chain carries TRBV7-7 and TRBJ1-1, with TRBD1 matching 10 bases. The CDR3 has 14 residues. The V gene end was trimmed by 3 bases and the J gene end by 6 bases; junction bases not matched to a gene: 4. The germline V gene has CDR1 SSHAT and CDR2 FNYEAQ (reference sequence). CDR3: CASSFRQGAPEAFF. CDR3 bases: TGTGCCAGCAGCTTCCGACAGGGGGCCCCTGAAGCTTTCTTT.

The genes are TRBV7-9 and TRBJ1-4; maybe TRBD1 (5 bases). From germline, CDR1 is SEHNR and CDR2 FQNEAQ (reference sequence). There are 9 residues in the CDR3. The CDR3 loop reads CVGGEKLFF. CDR3 DNA: TGTGTGGGGGGTGAAAAACTGTTTTTT.

The CDR3 region is CASSLFPRGRTDTQYF. CDR3 nucleotide sequence: TGCGCCAGCAGCCTTTTCCCCAGGGGGCGCACAGATACGCAGTATTTT. This chain links TRBV5-1 with TRBJ2-3; TRBD1 aligns across 8 bases. J was trimmed by 1 base and V by 4 bases; bases with no gene match: 8. From germline, CDR1 is SGHRS and CDR2 YFSETQ. This CDR3 is 16 amino acids long.

V gene TRBV5-6 combines with J gene TRBJ1-2, with TRBD1 matching over 8 bases. With V trimmed by 5 bases and J by 5 bases, 11 bases remained unmatched. CDR1 is SGHDT and CDR2 is YYEEEE in the germline V gene. The CDR3 covers 15 residues. DNA of the CDR3: TGTGCCAGCAGTCCCACCACAGGGGGATTATATGGCTACACCTTC. Translated: CASSPTTGGLYGYTF.

The chain employs TRBV30 and TRBJ1-4; D unresolved. The CDR3 extends over 16 amino acids. Germline V gene data show CDR1 as GTSNPN and CDR2 as SVGIG (reference sequence). The germline V and J ends were trimmed by 6 bases and 2 bases, with 19 bases remaining between them. The CDR3 DNA reads TGTGCCTGCCCCAGACTCGAAAGTGTCACTAATGAAAAACTGTTTTTT. Translation gives CACPRLESVTNEKLFF.

This chain joins TRBV27 and TRBJ2-3; 7 bases match TRBD1. Germline lookup yields CDR1 MNHEY and CDR2 SMNVEV (reference sequence). This CDR3 is built from 13 residues. Trimming at V came to 6 bases and at J to 4 bases, leaving 4 bases not matched to a gene. CDR3 amino acids: CASSPTGPDTQYF. The CDR3, as DNA: TGTGCCAGCAGCCCGACAGGGCCAGATACGCAGTATTTT.

The chain joins TRBV11-2 to TRBJ2-5; D may be TRBD1 (6 bases). V lost 4 bases to trimming and J lost 2 bases, with 14 bases between them. The length of the CDR3 is 15 residues. CDR1 SGHAT and CDR2 FQNNGV come from the germline V gene. The CDR3 DNA reads as TGTGCCAGCAGCTCTAATATAGGGGGACAAGAGACCCAGTACTTC. It translates to CASSSNIGGQETQYF.

This clone showed up just once. This chain connects TRBV7-2 to TRBJ1-2, with 9 bases matching TRBD1. CDR1 is SGHTA, CDR2 FQGNSA, per germline. The CDR3 is 14 residues long. V shed 5 bases and J 4 bases; nucleotides not matched to a gene: 5. CDR3 in amino acids: CASSLDRGPYGYTF. CDR3 in DNA: TGTGCCAGCAGCCTGGACAGGGGTCCCTATGGCTACACCTTC.

In this sample, this clone turned up a few times. The chain recombines TRBV27 with TRBJ2-1, with 8 nucleotides matching TRBD2. The length of the CDR3 is 15 residues. The trim removed 1 base at V and 7 bases at J, leaving 6 bases unmatched. Germline assignment: CDR1 MNHEY and CDR2 SMNVEV (reference sequence). The CDR3 reads CASSLFSGGRNEQFF. CDR3 coding DNA: TGTGCCAGCAGTTTATTTTCGGGGGGGCGGAATGAGCAGTTCTTC.